This TCR beta chain was captured in a study of T-cell memory formation after mild COVID-19. TCRdb reprocessed the 5' RACE reads via MiXCR and lists one record per CDR3 protein. Among approximately 82,000 distinct CDR3 sequences listed, roughly 12% were seen once. As for this clonotype: Its antigen is not known.

Study-wide findings and caveats: From day 15 to 85, contracting clones were balanced between CD4 and CD8, whereas later expanders leaned toward CD4+. Whether second-wave clones peaking at day 37 were SARS-CoV-2 specific went unconfirmed.

V was pared by 0 bases and J by 3 bases, with 6 bases between. The CDR3 runs to 14 residues. CDR1 and CDR2 from the germline V gene are MNHEY and SMNVEV (reference sequence). Sequenced: PBMCs or a T cell subset sorted from them (not recorded which). This sequence joins TRBV27 and TRBJ2-1, with D uncertain. The source of this sequence is a young man who had mild COVID-19 (a few samples of this study predate the infection). Cell type and time point are not known. This CDR3 is CASSLSFSYNEQFF. DNA for the CDR3: TGTGCCAGCAGTTTATCGTTCAGCTACAATGAGCAGTTCTTC.